This T cell receptor beta chain was found in a study of identical twins. The study, taken as a whole, reports: Monozygotic twin pairs showed more out-of-frame TCR alpha sharing than models estimated. Those out-of-frame alpha sequences shared by twins showed an excess of low generation probability.

Using its own MiXCR run on the 5' RACE reads, TCRdb lists one record per CDR3 protein. The sample shows fewer than 350,000 distinct CDR3 sequences, less than 9% of them seen only once. After removal of 4 bases from V and 8 bases from J, the junction contained 8 bases not matched to a gene. From germline, CDR1 is LGHDT and CDR2 YNNKEL (reference sequence). The CDR3 covers 14 residues. On this clonotype: Its antigen is not identified.

All donors were healthy Caucasians. These same records also appear under a second study, on yellow fever vaccine responses in identical twins.

The chain has TRBV3-1 and TRBJ2-1; TRBD2 matches at 7 bases. The clonotype was recovered from a woman under 30 in good health. Sequenced sample: memory (CD45RO+) T cells sorted from blood. Here the CDR3 reads CASSPRGTKDEQFF. DNA for the CDR3: TGTGCCAGCAGCCCCCGAGGGACTAAGGATGAGCAGTTCTTC.